Sequencing of this T cell receptor beta chain was carried out in a study of cytomegalovirus exposure and HLA in healthy donors. The CDR3 contains 14 residues. With 2 bases removed from V and 4 bases from J, the gap between germline ends came to 9 bases. The germline V gene encodes CDR1 MNHEY and CDR2 SMNVEV (reference sequence). Whole-study findings and limits: The study recorded 150 to 200 TCR beta chains that were cytomegalovirus-associated. Later analysis reportedly placed an Asian-associated ancestry cluster below the roughly 680-donor mean in N-insertions. There were three CMV-associated chains whose specificity for CMV antigens was confirmed in vitro.

A remark on this clone: What it recognizes is unknown.

The PCR used 60 Vbeta and 13 Jbeta primers. Profiling relied on immunoSEQ multiplex PCR, and the TCRdb table lists in-frame clones only, not all of them. The sample lists around 67,000 clones; approximately 58% were seen once. This TCR was recovered from a woman in her 50s in good health and CMV-seronegative. V gene TRBV27 combines with J gene TRBJ1-3; D gene ambiguous. The sample was PBMCs. In DNA, the CDR3 is TGTGCCAGCAGTTTAAGGAGTTGGGGAAACACCATATATTTT. This encodes CASSLRSWGNTIYF.